These 8 T cell receptor beta chains share one sample of origin, sequenced in a study of blood T cell repertoires in COVID-19. Generated by immunoSEQ multiplex PCR, the TCRdb table keeps only in-frame clones and is missing some. In the table there are 150,000 to 200,000 clones, approximately 80% of which are singletons. The sample comprised PBMCs or T cells enriched from blood (not recorded which). The receptors originated from a woman aged 55-70 years who had recovered from COVID-19.

The CDR3 DNA sequence: TGTGCCAGCAGTGACCGGGACAGGGGTTTCCGGAGCTATTCACCCCTCCACTTT. It is translated as CASSDRDRGFRSYSPLHF. This chain uses TRBV6-1 with TRBJ1-6, with TRBD1 identical over 10 bases. The CDR3 loop spans 18 amino acids. The junction had 13 bases not matched to a gene; V was cut back by 3 bases and J by 8 bases. CDR1 MNHNS and CDR2 SASEGT come from the germline V gene.

V gene TRBV5-1 combines with J gene TRBJ1-1; no clear D gene. This CDR3 is 15 amino acids long. CDR1 and CDR2 (germline): SGHRS, YFSETQ. Trimming shortened V by 2 bases and J by 5 bases, and 16 bases separated the two germline ends. CDR3 loop: CASSFLLGRETEAFF. CDR3 DNA: TGCGCCAGCAGCTTCCTATTGGGAAGGGAGACTGAAGCTTTCTTT.

This CDR3 is CASSPGWPGTEAFF. The DNA for the CDR3 is TGTGCCAGCAGTCCCGGTTGGCCGGGCACTGAAGCTTTCTTT. The chain couples TRBV27 to TRBJ1-1; D is ambiguous. There are 14 residues in the CDR3. V was clipped by 5 bases and J by 4 bases, with 14 bases between them. CDR1 is MNHEY and CDR2 is SMNVEV in the germline V gene (reference sequence).

This clone was counted between two and nine times. The CDR3 is CASSYRAGQGNEKLFF. Written as DNA, the CDR3 is TGTGCCAGCAGTTACCGCGCCGGGCAGGGGAACGAAAAACTGTTTTTT. V gene TRBV6-5 combines with J gene TRBJ1-4; D is perhaps TRBD1 (6 bases). The V gene's germline CDR1 is MNHEY and CDR2 SVGAGI. This CDR3 is built from 16 residues. The V end was cut by 2 bases, the J end by 8 bases, with 18 bases between.

The CDR3 DNA reads TGCGCCAGCAGCTCCCGACAGGGAGCTAATGAAAAACTGTTTTTT. This codes for CASSSRQGANEKLFF. The rearrangement uses TRBV4-1 and TRBJ1-4, with 7 bases identical to TRBD1. V lost 5 bases, J lost 3 bases, and 6 bases stayed unmatched. Germline lookup yields CDR1 MGHRA and CDR2 YSYEKL. The CDR3 is 15 amino acids.

V usage is TRBV6-5 and J usage is TRBJ1-2; tentatively, D is TRBD1 (6 bases). In germline, CDR1 is MNHEY, CDR2 SVGAGI. The CDR3 totals 14 residues. Trimming cost V 0 bases and J 10 bases, with 15 bases left between them. DNA for the CDR3: TGTGCCAGCAGTTACTCGACGGCGGCAGGGGTCTACACCTTC. Its protein product is CASSYSTAAGVYTF.

This clone was observed once. The chain links TRBV6-6 to TRBJ2-2; D gene unclear. This CDR3 is 14 amino acids long. V lost 6 bases, J lost 0 bases, and 8 bases lay in between. Germline lookup yields CDR1 MNHNY and CDR2 SVGAGI (reference sequence). Written as DNA, the CDR3 is TGTGCCAGCAGCCCCCTAACGAACACCGGGGAGCTGTTTTTT. It is translated as CASSPLTNTGELFF.

CDR3: CAWSVPTGRSPLHF. CDR3 in DNA: TGTGCCTGGAGTGTACCGACAGGCCGGTCACCCCTCCACTTT. The chain recombines TRBV30 with TRBJ1-6; D perhaps matches TRBD1 (6 bases). Germline CDR1 reads GTSNPN; CDR2 reads SVGIG (reference sequence). V lost 0 bases, J lost 10 bases, and 13 bases lay in between. The CDR3 is 14 residues long.